These 2 T cell receptor beta chains share one sample of origin, sequenced in a study of blood T cell repertoires in COVID-19. The table came from immunoSEQ multiplex PCR; TCRdb's copy has only in-frame clones and leaves some out. The table shows 200,000 or so clones, with 70% to 90% occurring only once. Sequenced sample: peripheral blood. Every receptor here comes from a man aged 45 to 65 who had recovered from COVID-19.

This rearrangement joins TRBV29-1 to TRBJ1-3; D possibly corresponds to TRBD1 (5 bases). Germline V lookup: CDR1 SQVTM, CDR2 ANQGSEA. The CDR3 is made up of 12 amino acids. The ends were cut back, 7 bases at V and 0 bases at J, with 7 bases in the middle. The CDR3 sequence: CSAGASGNTIYF. The CDR3 nucleotides read TGCAGCGCTGGGGCCTCTGGAAACACCATATATTTT. The full variable domain, completed using reference TRBV29-1 and TRBJ1-3, is SAVISQKPSRDICQRGTSLTIQCQVDSQVTMMFWYRQQPGQSLTLIATANQGSEATYESGFVIDKFPISRPNLTFSTLTVSNMSPEDSSIYLCSAGASGNTIYFGEGSWLTVV.

V usage is TRBV7-9 and J usage is TRBJ2-7, with 12 bases fitting TRBD2. This CDR3 is built from 16 residues. Germline-derived CDR1 and CDR2 are SEHNR and FQNEAQ (reference sequence). After removal of 4 bases from V and 0 bases from J, the junction contained 4 bases not matched to a gene. Written as DNA, the CDR3 is TGTGCCAGCAGCTACTCGACTAGCGGGGGCTCCTACGAGCAGTACTTC. Protein sequence: CASSYSTSGGSYEQYF.